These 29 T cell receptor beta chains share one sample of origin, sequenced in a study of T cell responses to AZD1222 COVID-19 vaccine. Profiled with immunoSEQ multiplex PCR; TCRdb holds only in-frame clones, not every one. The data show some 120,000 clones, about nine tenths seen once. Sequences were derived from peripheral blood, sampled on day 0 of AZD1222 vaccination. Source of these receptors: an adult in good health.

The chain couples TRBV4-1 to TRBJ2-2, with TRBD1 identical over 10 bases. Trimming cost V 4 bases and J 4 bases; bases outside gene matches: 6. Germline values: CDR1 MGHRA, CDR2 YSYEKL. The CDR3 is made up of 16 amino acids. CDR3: CASSPADRGGTGELFF. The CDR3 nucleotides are TGCGCCAGCAGCCCAGCGGACAGGGGGGGCACCGGGGAGCTGTTTTTT.

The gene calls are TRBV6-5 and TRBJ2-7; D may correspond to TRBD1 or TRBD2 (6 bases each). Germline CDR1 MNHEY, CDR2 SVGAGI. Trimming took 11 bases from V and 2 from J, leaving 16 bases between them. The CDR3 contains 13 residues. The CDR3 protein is CAVRQAGTYEQYF. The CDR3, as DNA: TGTGCCGTCAGACAGGCGGGAACCTACGAGCAGTACTTC.

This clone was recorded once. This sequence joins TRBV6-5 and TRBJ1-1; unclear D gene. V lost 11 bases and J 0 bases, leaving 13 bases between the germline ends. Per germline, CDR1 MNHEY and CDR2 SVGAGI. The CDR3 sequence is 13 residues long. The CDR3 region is CAGTQLVNTEAFF. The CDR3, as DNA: TGTGCCGGTACCCAACTCGTGAACACTGAAGCTTTCTTT.

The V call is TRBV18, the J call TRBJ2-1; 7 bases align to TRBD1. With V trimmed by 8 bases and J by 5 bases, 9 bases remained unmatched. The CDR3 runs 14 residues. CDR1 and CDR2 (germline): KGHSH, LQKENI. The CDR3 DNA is TGTGCCAGCAACAACAGGGGTACAAACAATGAGCAGTTCTTC. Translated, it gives CASNNRGTNNEQFF.

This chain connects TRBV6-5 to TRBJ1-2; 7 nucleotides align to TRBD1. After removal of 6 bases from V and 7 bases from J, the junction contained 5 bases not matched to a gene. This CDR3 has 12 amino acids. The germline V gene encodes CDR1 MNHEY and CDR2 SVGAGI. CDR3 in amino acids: CASRTGNSGYTF. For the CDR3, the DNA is TGTGCCAGCAGGACAGGGAATAGTGGCTACACCTTC.

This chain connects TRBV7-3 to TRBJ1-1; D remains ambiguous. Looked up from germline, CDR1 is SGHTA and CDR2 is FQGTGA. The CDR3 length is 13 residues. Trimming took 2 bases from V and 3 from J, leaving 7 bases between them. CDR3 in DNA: TGTGCCAGCAGCTTATACAGAGACACTGAAGCTTTCTTT. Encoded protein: CASSLYRDTEAFF. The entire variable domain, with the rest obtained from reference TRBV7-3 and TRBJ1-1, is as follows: GAGVSQTPSNKVTEKGKYVELRCDPISGHTALYWYRQSLGQGPEFLIYFQGTGAADDSGLPNDRFFAVRPEGSVSTLKIQRTERGDSAVYLCASSLYRDTEAFFGQGTRLTVV.

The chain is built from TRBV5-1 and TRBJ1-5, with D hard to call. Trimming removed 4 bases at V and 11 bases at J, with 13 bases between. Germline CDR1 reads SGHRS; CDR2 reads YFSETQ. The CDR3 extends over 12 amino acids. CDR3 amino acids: CASSLDGRAQHF. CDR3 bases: TGCGCCAGCAGCCTAGACGGGAGGGCCCAGCATTTT.

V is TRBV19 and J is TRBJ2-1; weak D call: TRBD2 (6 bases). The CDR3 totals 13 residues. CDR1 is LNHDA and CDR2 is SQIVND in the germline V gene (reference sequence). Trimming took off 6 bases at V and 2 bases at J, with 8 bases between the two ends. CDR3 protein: CASSQRAYNEQFF. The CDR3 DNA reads TGTGCCAGTAGCCAGCGGGCCTACAATGAGCAGTTCTTC.

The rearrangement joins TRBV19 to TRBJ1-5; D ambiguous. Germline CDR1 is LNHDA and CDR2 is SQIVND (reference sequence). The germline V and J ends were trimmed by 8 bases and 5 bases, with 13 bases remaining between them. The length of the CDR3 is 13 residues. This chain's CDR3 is CASEKAVYQPQHF. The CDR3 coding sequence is TGTGCCAGTGAGAAAGCCGTTTATCAGCCCCAGCATTTT. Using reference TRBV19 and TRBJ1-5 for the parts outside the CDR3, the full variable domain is DGGITQSPKYLFRKEGQNVTLSCEQNLNHDAMYWYRQDPGQGLRLIYYSQIVNDFQKGDIAEGYSVSREKKESFPLTVTSAQKNPTAFYLCASEKAVYQPQHFGDGTRLSIL.

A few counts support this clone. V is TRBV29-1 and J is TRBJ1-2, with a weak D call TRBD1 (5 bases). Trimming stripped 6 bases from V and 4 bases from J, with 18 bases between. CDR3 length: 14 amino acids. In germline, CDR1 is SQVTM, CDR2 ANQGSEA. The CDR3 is CSVIRDEPFYGYTF. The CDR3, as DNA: TGCAGCGTAATTAGGGACGAGCCCTTCTATGGCTACACCTTC.

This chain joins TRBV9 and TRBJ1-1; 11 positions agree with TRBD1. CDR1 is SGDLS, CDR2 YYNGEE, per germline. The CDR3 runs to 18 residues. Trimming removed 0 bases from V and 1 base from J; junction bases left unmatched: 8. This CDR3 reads CASSVARTGGVENTEAFF. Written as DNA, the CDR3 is TGTGCCAGCAGCGTAGCGAGGACAGGGGGCGTCGAGAACACTGAAGCTTTCTTT. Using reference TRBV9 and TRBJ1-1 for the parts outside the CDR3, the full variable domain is DSGVTQTPKHLITATGQRVTLRCSPRSGDLSVYWYQQSLDQGLQFLIQYYNGEERAKGNILERFSAQQFPDLHSELNLSSLELGDSALYFCASSVARTGGVENTEAFFGQGTRLTVV.

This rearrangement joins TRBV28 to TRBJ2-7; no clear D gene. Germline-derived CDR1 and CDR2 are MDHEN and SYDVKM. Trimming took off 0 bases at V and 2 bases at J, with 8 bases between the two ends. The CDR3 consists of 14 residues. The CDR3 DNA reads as TGTGCCAGCAGTTTATGGGGGAATGCCTACGAGCAGTACTTC. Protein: CASSLWGNAYEQYF.

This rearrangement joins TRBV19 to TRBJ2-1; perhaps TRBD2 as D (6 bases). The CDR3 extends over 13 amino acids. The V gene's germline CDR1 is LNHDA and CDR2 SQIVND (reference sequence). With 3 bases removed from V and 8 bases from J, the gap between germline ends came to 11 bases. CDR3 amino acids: CASSIGGGDEQFF. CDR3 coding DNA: TGTGCCAGTAGTATTGGGGGAGGAGATGAGCAGTTCTTC.

CDR3 residues: CASRTQLNEQFF. CDR3 coding DNA: TGTGCCAGCAGGACACAACTCAATGAGCAGTTCTTC. The rearrangement joins TRBV28 to TRBJ2-1, with D unclear. CDR1 MDHEN and CDR2 SYDVKM come from the germline V gene. The V and J ends lost 6 bases and 6 bases respectively, with 9 bases between them. This CDR3 spans 12 amino acids.

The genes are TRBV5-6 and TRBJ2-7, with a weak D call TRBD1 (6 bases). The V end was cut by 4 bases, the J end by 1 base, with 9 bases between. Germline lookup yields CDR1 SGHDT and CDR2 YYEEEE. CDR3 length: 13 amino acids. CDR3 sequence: CASSQDSSYEQYF. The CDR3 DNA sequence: TGTGCCAGCAGCCAGGACAGTTCCTACGAGCAGTACTTC.

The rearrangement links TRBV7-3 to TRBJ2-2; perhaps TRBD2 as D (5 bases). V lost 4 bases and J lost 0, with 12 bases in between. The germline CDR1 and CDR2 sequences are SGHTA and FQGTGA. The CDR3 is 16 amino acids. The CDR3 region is CASSSWTGSNTGELFF. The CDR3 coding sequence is TGTGCCAGCAGCTCCTGGACGGGATCGAACACCGGGGAGCTGTTTTTT. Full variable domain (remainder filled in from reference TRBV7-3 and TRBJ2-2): GAGVSQTPSNKVTEKGKYVELRCDPISGHTALYWYRQSLGQGPEFLIYFQGTGAADDSGLPNDRFFAVRPEGSVSTLKIQRTERGDSAVYLCASSSWTGSNTGELFFGEGSRLTVL.

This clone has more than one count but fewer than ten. The CDR3 DNA reads as TGCGCCAGCAGCTTGCAGGGACGAGAGGAAAAACTGTTTTTT. Its translation: CASSLQGREEKLFF. The rearrangement joins TRBV5-1 to TRBJ1-4; D might be TRBD1 (5 bases). The CDR3 covers 14 residues. CDR1 is SGHRS and CDR2 is YFSETQ in the germline V gene. Trimming stripped 1 base from V and 8 bases from J, with 12 bases between. Supplemented by reference TRBV5-1 and TRBJ1-4, the full variable domain reads KAGVTQTPRYLIKTRGQQVTLSCSPISGHRSVSWYQQTPGQGLQFLFEYFSETQRNKGNFPGRFSGRQFSNSRSEMNVSTLELGDSALYLCASSLQGREEKLFFGSGTQLSVL.

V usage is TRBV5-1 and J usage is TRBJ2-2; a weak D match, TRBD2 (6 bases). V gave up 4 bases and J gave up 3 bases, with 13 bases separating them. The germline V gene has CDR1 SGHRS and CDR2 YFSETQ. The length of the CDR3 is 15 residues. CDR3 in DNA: TGCGCCAGCAGCCAAAGACTAGGCTACACCGGGGAGCTGTTTTTT. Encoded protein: CASSQRLGYTGELFF.

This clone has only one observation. As DNA, the CDR3 is TGTGCCAGCAGCCCCATGGGTGGGTTCTCTGGAAACACCATATATTTT. Translation gives CASSPMGGFSGNTIYF. The J gene is TRBJ1-3, the V gene TRBV7-3; D gene unclear. The CDR3 length is 16 residues. Trimming pared 5 bases from V and 0 bases from J, leaving 14 bases between. Per the germline V gene, CDR1 is SGHTA and CDR2 is FQGTGA.

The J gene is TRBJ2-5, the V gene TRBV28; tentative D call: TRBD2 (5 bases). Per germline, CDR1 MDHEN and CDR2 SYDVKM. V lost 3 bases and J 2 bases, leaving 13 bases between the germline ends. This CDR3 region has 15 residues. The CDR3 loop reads CASSFPGIEQETQYF. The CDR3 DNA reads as TGTGCCAGCAGTTTTCCGGGGATTGAACAAGAGACCCAGTACTTC.

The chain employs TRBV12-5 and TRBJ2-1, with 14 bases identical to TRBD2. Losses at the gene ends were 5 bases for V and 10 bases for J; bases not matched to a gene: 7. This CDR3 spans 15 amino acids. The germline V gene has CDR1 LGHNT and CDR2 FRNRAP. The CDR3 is CASGPGTSGSWEQFF. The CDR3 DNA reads TGTGCTAGTGGTCCCGGGACTAGCGGGAGCTGGGAGCAGTTCTTC.

The CDR3 bases are TGTGCCAGCAGTTTAGCCCCCACACGCCAGCCCCAGCATTTT. Amino acid sequence: CASSLAPTRQPQHF. The V call is TRBV27, the J call TRBJ1-5, with D hard to call. Trimming removed 2 bases at V and 7 bases at J, with 12 bases between. Germline V gene lookup returns CDR1 MNHEY and CDR2 SMNVEV (reference sequence). There are 14 residues in the CDR3.

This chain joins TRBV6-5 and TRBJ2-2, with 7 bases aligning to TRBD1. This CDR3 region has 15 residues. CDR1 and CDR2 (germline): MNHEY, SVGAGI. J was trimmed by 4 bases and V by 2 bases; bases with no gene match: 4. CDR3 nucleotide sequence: TGTGCCAGCAGTTACGGGACAGCACCCACCGGGGAGCTGTTTTTT. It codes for CASSYGTAPTGELFF.

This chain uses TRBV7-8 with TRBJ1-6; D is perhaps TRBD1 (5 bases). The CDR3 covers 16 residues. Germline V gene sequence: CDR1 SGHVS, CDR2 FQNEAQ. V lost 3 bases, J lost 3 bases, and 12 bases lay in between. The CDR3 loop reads CASSLGGSGYNSPLHF. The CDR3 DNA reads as TGTGCCAGCAGCTTGGGGGGTTCGGGCTATAATTCACCCCTCCACTTT.

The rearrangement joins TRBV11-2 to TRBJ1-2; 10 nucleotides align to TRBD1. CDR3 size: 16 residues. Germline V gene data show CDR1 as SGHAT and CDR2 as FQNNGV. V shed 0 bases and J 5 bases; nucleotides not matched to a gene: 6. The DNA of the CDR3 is TGTGCCAGCAGCTTAGATTCCGGGACAGGGGTGTATGGCTACACCTTC. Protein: CASSLDSGTGVYGYTF. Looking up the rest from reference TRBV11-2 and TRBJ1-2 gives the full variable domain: EAGVAQSPRYKIIEKRQSVAFWCNPISGHATLYWYQQILGQGPKLLIQFQNNGVVDDSQLPKDRFSAERLKGVDSTLKIQPAKLEDSAVYLCASSLDSGTGVYGYTFGSGTRLTVV.

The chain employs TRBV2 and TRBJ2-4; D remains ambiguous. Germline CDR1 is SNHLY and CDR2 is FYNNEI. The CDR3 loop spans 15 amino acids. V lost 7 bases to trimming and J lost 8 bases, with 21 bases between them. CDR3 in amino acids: CASTPGRQVGYIQYF. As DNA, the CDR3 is TGTGCCAGCACCCCCGGTAGGCAGGTTGGGTACATTCAGTACTTC.

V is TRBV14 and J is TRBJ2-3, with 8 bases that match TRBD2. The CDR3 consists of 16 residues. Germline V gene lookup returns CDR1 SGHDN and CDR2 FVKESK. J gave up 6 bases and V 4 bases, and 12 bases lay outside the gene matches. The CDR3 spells CASSPLGAGVGDTQYF. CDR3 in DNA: TGTGCCAGCAGCCCCCTCGGAGCGGGAGTAGGGGATACGCAGTATTTT.

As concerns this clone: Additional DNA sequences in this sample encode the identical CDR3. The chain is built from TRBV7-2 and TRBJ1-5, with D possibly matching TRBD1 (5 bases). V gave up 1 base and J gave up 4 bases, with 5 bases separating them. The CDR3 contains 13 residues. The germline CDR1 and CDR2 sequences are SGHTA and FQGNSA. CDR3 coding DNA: TGTGCCAGCAGCTTAGGACAGAATCAGCCCCAGCATTTT. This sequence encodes CASSLGQNQPQHF.

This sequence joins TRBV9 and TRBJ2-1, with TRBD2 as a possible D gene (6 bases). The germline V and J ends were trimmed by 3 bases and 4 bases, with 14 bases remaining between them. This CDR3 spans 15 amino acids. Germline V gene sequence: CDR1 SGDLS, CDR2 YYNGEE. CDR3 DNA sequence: TGTGCCAGCAGCGCTAACCTGGAGGGGTACAATGAGCAGTTCTTC. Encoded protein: CASSANLEGYNEQFF.